These 13 T cell receptor beta chains were all obtained from the same sample, sequenced in a study of a mutant IDH1 vaccine in newly diagnosed glioma. Antigens for these TCRs are unknown. Time point meaning: week 35, safety follow-up. Vaccinated patients received 300 ug of mutant IDH1 20-mer peptide per dose, with topical imiquimod. The protocol was immunoSEQ multiplex PCR, while the TCRdb copy is restricted to in-frame clones and leaves out a portion. The sample includes roughly 32,000 clones, about four fifths of them seen just once. The sequenced sample was PBMCs, obtained from a glioma patient whose treatment included an IDH1 peptide vaccine. The receptor source for this set is a woman aged 18-29 years with glioma.

The CDR3, as DNA: TGTGCCAGCAGGACCGCTGGCGGGAGGTCCTACAATGAGCAGTTCTTC. It encodes CASRTAGGRSYNEQFF. The V gene is TRBV6-6, the J gene TRBJ2-1; 8 bases are a match to TRBD2. Per germline, CDR1 MNHNY and CDR2 SVGAGI (reference sequence). CDR3 length: 16 amino acids. V trimming: 6 bases; J trimming: 1 base; junction bases outside the gene matches: 8.

The rearrangement links TRBV4-2 to TRBJ2-3, with TRBD2 identical over 9 bases. The CDR3 extends over 19 amino acids. Germline V lookup: CDR1 LGHNA, CDR2 YNFKEQ. With 0 bases clipped from V and 2 bases from J, the junction kept 12 bases outside the gene matches. The CDR3 coding sequence is TGTGCCAGCAGCCAAGACCCCATTAGCGGGAGTAGGTCCACAGATACGCAGTATTTT. It encodes CASSQDPISGSRSTDTQYF.

The CDR3 bases are TGTGCCAGCAGCTTGGAAGGAAACGGGGTTTCCTACGAGCAGTACTTC. It specifies CASSLEGNGVSYEQYF. The J gene is TRBJ2-7, the V gene TRBV5-6, with D perhaps TRBD2 (5 bases). The CDR3 is 16 amino acids. V was clipped by 0 bases and J by 1 base, with 14 bases between them. CDR1 is SGHDT and CDR2 is YYEEEE in the germline V gene.

The J gene is TRBJ2-1, the V gene TRBV19, with TRBD1 identical over 8 bases. J gave up 6 bases and V 4 bases, and 8 bases lay outside the gene matches. From germline, CDR1 is LNHDA and CDR2 SQIVND (reference sequence). The CDR3 spans 15 residues. This chain's CDR3 is CASSNIGQGSNEQFF. For the CDR3, the DNA is TGTGCCAGTAGTAATATAGGACAGGGTAGCAATGAGCAGTTCTTC.

Written as DNA, the CDR3 is TGTGCCAGCAGTTTATTACAGGGGGCCACCTACGAGCAGTACTTC. It yields the protein CASSLLQGATYEQYF. This chain links TRBV28 with TRBJ2-7; the match to TRBD1 covers 9 bases. The germline CDR1 and CDR2 sequences are MDHEN and SYDVKM. This CDR3 comprises 15 residues. The trim removed 1 base at V and 2 bases at J, leaving 3 bases unmatched.

The chain uses TRBV19 and TRBJ2-7; perhaps TRBD1 as D (6 bases). CDR1 is LNHDA and CDR2 is SQIVND in the germline V gene (reference sequence). This CDR3 has 13 residues. The V end was cut by 10 bases, the J end by 0 bases, with 13 bases between. CDR3 bases: TGTGCCACCACAGGGCGATCCTCCTACGAGCAGTACTTC. Residues: CATTGRSSYEQYF.

V is TRBV4-1 and J is TRBJ1-5; no clear D gene. Germline CDR1 MGHRA, CDR2 YSYEKL. The V gene lost 4 bases and the J gene lost 4 bases, with 11 bases spanning the gap. This CDR3 is 14 amino acids long. The CDR3 DNA is TGCGCCAGCAGCCTGCAAACAGAAAATCAGCCCCAGCATTTT. Its translation: CASSLQTENQPQHF.

This clone was seen more than once but under ten times. This sequence joins TRBV7-2 and TRBJ2-3, with 9 bases fitting TRBD1. The CDR3 has 15 residues. J lost 6 bases, V lost 5 bases, and 9 bases had no gene match. Germline-derived CDR1 and CDR2 are SGHTA and FQGNSA. As DNA, the CDR3 is TGTGCCAGCAGCCCTACAGGGGGCGCGGGGGATACGCAGTATTTT. Translation: CASSPTGGAGDTQYF.

This clone appeared a few times. This sequence joins TRBV4-1 and TRBJ1-1; D possibly corresponds to TRBD1 (5 bases). Per the germline V gene, CDR1 is MGHRA and CDR2 is YSYEKL. This CDR3 comprises 16 residues. Deletions cut 7 bases from V and 2 bases from J, with 20 bases between. This chain's CDR3 is CASINPTEANNTEAFF. The CDR3 DNA is TGCGCCAGCATCAACCCGACAGAGGCCAACAACACTGAAGCTTTCTTT.

The chain carries TRBV19 and TRBJ2-7; tentatively, D is TRBD2 (6 bases). V was shortened by 5 bases and J by 6 bases, with 14 bases between the two germline ends. There are 13 residues in the CDR3. Per germline, CDR1 LNHDA and CDR2 SQIVND (reference sequence). CDR3 nucleotide sequence: TGTGCCAGTAGTCCCCGGGGGAGGCGCGAGCAGTACTTC. Translating it yields CASSPRGRREQYF.

The J gene is TRBJ1-1, the V gene TRBV6-6; 9 nucleotides agree with TRBD1. The length of the CDR3 is 14 residues. Germline V gene data show CDR1 as MNHNY and CDR2 as SVGAGI (reference sequence). The J segment lost 6 bases and the V segment lost 6 bases, leaving 8 bases of the junction unmatched. CDR3 bases: TGTGCCAGCAGACAGGGGGCGCGATTCCCTGAAGCTTTCTTT. It is translated as CASRQGARFPEAFF.

The rearrangement links TRBV7-6 to TRBJ1-4, with a possible D match to TRBD1 (5 bases). V was trimmed by 3 bases and J by 7 bases, leaving 9 bases between them. Germline V gene data show CDR1 as SGHVS and CDR2 as FNYEAQ. This CDR3 spans 13 amino acids. CDR3 coding DNA: TGTGCCAGCAGCTTGGGGACGGGTGAAAAACTGTTTTTT. This sequence encodes CASSLGTGEKLFF.

V and J are TRBV5-1 and TRBJ2-7; 7 bases are shared with TRBD1. The germline V gene has CDR1 SGHRS and CDR2 YFSETQ. The CDR3 loop spans 15 amino acids. V lost 4 bases to trimming and J lost 0 bases; unmatched junction nucleotides: 7. DNA of the CDR3: TGCGCCAGCAGCCTGACAGGGACCGACTCCTACGAGCAGTACTTC. Translation gives CASSLTGTDSYEQYF.